One and the same sample provided the 3 T cell receptor beta chains below, sequenced in a study of blood T cells in healthy people across ages. Next came a second PCR, run for about 6 to 12 cycles, which used a sample-barcoded 5' primer along with a J-beta primer mix. MiXCR, applied by TCRdb to the 5' RACE reads, yields one record per CDR3 protein. The sample yields roughly 1.5 million distinct CDR3 sequences, 35% to 45% seen once. Material for sequencing was blood. The receptors originated from a woman aged 18-30 years in good health.

V gene TRBV6-5 combines with J gene TRBJ1-2, with D maybe TRBD1 (6 bases). Germline V gives CDR1 MNHEY, CDR2 SVGAGI. The CDR3 runs 16 residues. The V end lost 0 bases, the J end lost 0 bases, and 11 bases lay between the germline ends. This CDR3 is CASSYSTGLANYGYTF. CDR3 bases: TGTGCCAGCAGTTACTCGACAGGATTAGCTAACTATGGCTACACCTTC.

In this sample, this clonotype turned up many times. CDR3 protein: CASSLRLAGGYEQYF. Here the CDR3 DNA reads TGTGCCAGCAGTTTAAGGCTAGCGGGAGGTTACGAGCAGTACTTC. This chain uses TRBV7-2 with TRBJ2-7, with 11 bases lining up with TRBD2. With V trimmed by 6 bases and J by 4 bases, 8 bases remained unmatched. The germline V gene encodes CDR1 SGHTA and CDR2 FQGNSA. The CDR3 is 15 amino acids.

The genes are TRBV28 and TRBJ2-5; D not certain. CDR1 is MDHEN and CDR2 is SYDVKM in the germline V gene. The CDR3 covers 16 residues. V lost 3 bases to trimming and J lost 2 bases, with 16 bases between them. CDR3 region: CASSLLEWTEQETQYF. CDR3 nucleotide sequence: TGTGCCAGCAGTTTGTTGGAATGGACGGAACAAGAGACCCAGTACTTC.